The present T cell receptor (beta chain) was sequenced within a study of CD8 T cells in Susac syndrome. Random-hexamer reverse transcription was applied to about 0.45 to 1 ug RNA. Multiplex immunoSEQ PCR targeted 54 Vbeta and 13 Jbeta TCR beta segments. From the immunoSEQ multiplex PCR reads, TCRdb called clonotypes with MiXCR, one entry per CDR3 protein. The table lists some 200,000 distinct CDR3 sequences, around 95% of them singletons. The CDR3 totals 13 residues. Trimming removed 5 bases from V and 9 bases from J, with 16 bases in between. Peripheral blood CD8+ and CD4+ T cells were profiled by TCR beta sequencing. Negative isolation was applied to CD8+ and CD4+ T cells, and FACS enrichment was applied to TEMRA cells.

The J gene is TRBJ1-2, the V gene TRBV12-3 or TRBV12-4, with TRBD1 as a possible D gene (5 bases). The source of this sequence is a human donor with multiple sclerosis. Sequenced: CD4+ T cells from PBMCs. For the CDR3, the DNA is TGTGCCAGCAGTCCAAGGGGCCCCCATAGCTACACCTTC. Translation: CASSPRGPHSYTF.